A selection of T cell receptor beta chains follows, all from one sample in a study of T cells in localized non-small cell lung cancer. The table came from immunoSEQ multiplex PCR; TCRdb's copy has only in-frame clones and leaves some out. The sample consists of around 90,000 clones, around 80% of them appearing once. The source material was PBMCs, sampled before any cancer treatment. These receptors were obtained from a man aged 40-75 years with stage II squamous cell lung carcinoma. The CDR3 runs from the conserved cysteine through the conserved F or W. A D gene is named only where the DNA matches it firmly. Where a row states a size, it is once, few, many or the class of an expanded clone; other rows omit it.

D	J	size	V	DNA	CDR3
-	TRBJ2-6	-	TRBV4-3	TGCGCCAGCAGCTCCCGCGCCGCGGCGGCCAACGTCCTGACTTTC	CASSSRAAAANVLTF
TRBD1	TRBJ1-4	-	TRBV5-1	TGCGCCAGCAGCACCTCGGGTAGGGGGCCGGATGAAAAACTGTTTTTT	CASSTSGRGPDEKLFF
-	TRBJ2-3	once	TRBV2	TGTGCCAGCAGTGAGGAGGGGCAGGGGATCACAGATACGCAGTATTTT	CASSEEGQGITDTQYF
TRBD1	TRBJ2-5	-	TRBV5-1	TGCGCCAGCAGCTCCGTCGGGACAGGGGCCCTGGGACAAGAGACCCAGTACTTC	CASSSVGTGALGQETQYF
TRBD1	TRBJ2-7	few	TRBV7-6	TGTGCCAGCAGCTCCGCCCTGTGGGGGACAGCAAACTACGAGCAGTACTTC	CASSSALWGTANYEQYF
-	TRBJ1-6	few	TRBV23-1	TGCGCCAGCAGTCGCCCGTATAGGGGGTCACCCCTCCACTTT	CASSRPYRGSPLHF
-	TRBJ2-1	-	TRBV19	TGTGCCAGTAGTTCCAGCACCCGCGGTCCTGCTAACAATGAGCAGTTCTTC	CASSSSTRGPANNEQFF
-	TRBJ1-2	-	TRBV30	TGTGCCTGGAGTGGGAACTATGGCTACACCTTC	CAWSGNYGYTF
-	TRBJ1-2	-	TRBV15	TGTGCCACCAGCAGAGGGGACGGGAACTATGGCTACACCTTC	CATSRGDGNYGYTF
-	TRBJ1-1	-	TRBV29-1	TGCAGCGTTGAGCAGGGCACTGAAGCTTTCTTT	CSVEQGTEAFF
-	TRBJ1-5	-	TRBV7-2	TGTGCCAGCAGCTTAGCACGGGATCAGCCCCAGCATTTT	CASSLARDQPQHF
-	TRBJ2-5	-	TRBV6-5	TGTGCCAGCAGTTACGGGCAGTACCAAGAGACCCAGTACTTC	CASSYGQYQETQYF
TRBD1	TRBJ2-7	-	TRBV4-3	TGCGCCAGCAGTGCCGGGACAGGGGCCTCCTACGAGCAGTACTTC	CASSAGTGASYEQYF
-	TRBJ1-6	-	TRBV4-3	TGCGCCAGCAGCCCACAGGGCTCCTATAATTCACCCCTCCACTTT	CASSPQGSYNSPLHF
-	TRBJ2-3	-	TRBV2	TGTGCCAGCAAGACTGCGGGAGATACGCAGTATTTT	CASKTAGDTQYF
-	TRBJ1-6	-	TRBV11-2	TGTGCCAGCAGCTTAGAGAGGTCACATAATTCACCCCTCCACTTT	CASSLERSHNSPLHF
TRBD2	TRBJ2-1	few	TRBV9	TGTGCCAGCAGCGCCCATGGCGGGGGGCTCTACAATGAGCAGTTCTTC	CASSAHGGGLYNEQFF
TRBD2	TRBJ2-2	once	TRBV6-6	TGTGCCAGCAGCTCGGGACTAGCGGTAACCGGGGAGCTGTTTTTT	CASSSGLAVTGELFF
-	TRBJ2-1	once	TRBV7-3	TGTGCCAGCAGCTTTTTTGTGGAAAATGAGCAGTTCTTC	CASSFFVENEQFF
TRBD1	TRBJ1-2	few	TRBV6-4	TGTGCCAGCAGTGTAACCGGGACAGGGAACTATGGCTACACCTTC	CASSVTGTGNYGYTF
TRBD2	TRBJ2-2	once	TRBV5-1	TGCGCCAGCAGCCCGAGAAGCGGGACGAACACCGGGGAGCTGTTTTTT	CASSPRSGTNTGELFF
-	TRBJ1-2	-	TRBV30	TGTGCCTGGAGGGACACGGGGGGTAGCTACACCTTC	CAWRDTGGSYTF
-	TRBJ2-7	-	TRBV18	TGTGCCAGCTCACTAGAACAATACGAGCAGTACTTC	CASSLEQYEQYF
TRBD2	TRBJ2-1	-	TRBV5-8	TGTGCCAGCAGCGGGGGGACTAGCGCCGAGCAGTTCTTC	CASSGGTSAEQFF
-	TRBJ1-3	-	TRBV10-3	TGTGCCACGGTCGGGGGAAACACCATATATTTT	CATVGGNTIYF
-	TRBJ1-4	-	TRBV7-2	TGTGCCAGCAGCTTAGCCCCCCCTCGGGGGTCTCCGATAGAACTGTTTTTT	CASSLAPPRGSPIELFF
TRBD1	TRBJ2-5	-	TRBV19	TGTGCCAGTAGTACTCGCGGGACAGGGGGCGCGAAGACCCAGTACTTC	CASSTRGTGGAKTQYF
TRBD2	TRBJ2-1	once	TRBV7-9	TGTGCCAGCAGCTTTGGGACTAGCGGGAGCCCCTACAATGAGCAGTTCTTC	CASSFGTSGSPYNEQFF